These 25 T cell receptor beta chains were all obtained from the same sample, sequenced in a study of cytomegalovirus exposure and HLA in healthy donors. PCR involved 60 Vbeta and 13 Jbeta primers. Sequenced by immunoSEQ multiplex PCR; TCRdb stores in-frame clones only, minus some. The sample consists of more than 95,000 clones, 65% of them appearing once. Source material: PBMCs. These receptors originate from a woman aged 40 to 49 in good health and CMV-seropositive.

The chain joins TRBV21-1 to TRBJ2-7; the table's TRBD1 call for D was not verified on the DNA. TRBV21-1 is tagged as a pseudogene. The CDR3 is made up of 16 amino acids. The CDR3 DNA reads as TGTGCCAGCAGCACCACCACAGGGCCCCGAACCTACGAGCAGTACTTC. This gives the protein CASSTTTGPRTYEQYF.

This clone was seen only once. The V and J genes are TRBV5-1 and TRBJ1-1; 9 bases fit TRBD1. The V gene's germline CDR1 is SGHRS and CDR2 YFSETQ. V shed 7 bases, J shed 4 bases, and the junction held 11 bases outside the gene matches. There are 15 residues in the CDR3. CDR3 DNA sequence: TGCGCCAGCTCGACAGGGGGGCTCGTTGTCACTGAAGCTTTCTTT. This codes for CASSTGGLVVTEAFF.

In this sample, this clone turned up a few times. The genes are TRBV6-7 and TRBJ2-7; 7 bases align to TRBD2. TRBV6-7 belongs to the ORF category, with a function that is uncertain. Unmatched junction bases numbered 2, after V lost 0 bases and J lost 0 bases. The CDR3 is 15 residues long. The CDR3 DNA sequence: TGTGCCAGCAGTTACTCGGGCGGGAGCTCCTACGAGCAGTACTTC. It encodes CASSYSGGSSYEQYF.

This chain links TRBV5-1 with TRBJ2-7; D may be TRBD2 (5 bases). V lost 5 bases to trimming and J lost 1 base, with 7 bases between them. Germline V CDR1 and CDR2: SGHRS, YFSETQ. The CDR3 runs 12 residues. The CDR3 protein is CASSRGSYEQYF. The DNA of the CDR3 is TGCGCCAGCAGTCGAGGGTCCTACGAGCAGTACTTC.

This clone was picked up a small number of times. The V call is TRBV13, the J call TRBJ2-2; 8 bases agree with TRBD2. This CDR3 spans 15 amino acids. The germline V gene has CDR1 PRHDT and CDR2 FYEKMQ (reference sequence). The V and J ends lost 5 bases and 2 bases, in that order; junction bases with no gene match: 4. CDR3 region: CASSAGTSNTGELFF. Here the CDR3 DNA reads TGTGCCAGCAGCGCCGGGACTAGTAACACCGGGGAGCTGTTTTTT.

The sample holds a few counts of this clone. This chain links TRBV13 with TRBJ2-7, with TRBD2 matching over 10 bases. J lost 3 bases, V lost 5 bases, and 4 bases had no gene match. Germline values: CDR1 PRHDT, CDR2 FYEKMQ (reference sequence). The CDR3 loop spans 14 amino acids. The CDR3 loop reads CASSPRTSGYEQYF. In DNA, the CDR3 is TGTGCCAGCAGCCCTAGGACTAGCGGCTACGAGCAGTACTTC.

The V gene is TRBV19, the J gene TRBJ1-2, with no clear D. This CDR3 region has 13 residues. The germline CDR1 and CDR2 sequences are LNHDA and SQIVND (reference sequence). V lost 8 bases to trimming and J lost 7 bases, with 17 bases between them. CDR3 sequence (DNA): TGTGCCAGTGAGCCAGGTGGACGGGGTGGCTACACCTTC. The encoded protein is CASEPGGRGGYTF.

CDR3 amino acids: CASSPRGDFSYEQYF. The CDR3 DNA is TGTGCCAGTAGTCCCCGGGGGGACTTCTCCTACGAGCAGTACTTC. The chain is built from TRBV19 and TRBJ2-7, with 7 bases that match TRBD2. Germline V gives CDR1 LNHDA, CDR2 SQIVND (reference sequence). The V gene end was trimmed by 5 bases and the J gene end by 0 bases; junction bases not matched to a gene: 7. The CDR3 loop spans 15 amino acids.

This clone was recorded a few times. The CDR3 DNA reads as TGTGCCAGCAGCTTAGAGGGCCTAGCCGGGGAAGGATACAATGAGCAGTTCTTC. Translated: CASSLEGLAGEGYNEQFF. This chain joins TRBV7-9 and TRBJ2-1; D may be TRBD2 (5 bases). The CDR3 has 18 residues. V shed 1 base and J shed 4 bases, with 20 bases lying between them. From germline, CDR1 is SEHNR and CDR2 FQNEAQ (reference sequence). Supplemented by reference TRBV7-9 and TRBJ2-1, the full variable domain reads DTGVSQNPRHKITKRGQNVTFRCDPISEHNRLYWYRQTLGQGPEFLTYFQNEAQLEKSRLLSDRFSAERPKGSFSTLEIQRTEQGDSAMYLCASSLEGLAGEGYNEQFFGPGTRLTVL.

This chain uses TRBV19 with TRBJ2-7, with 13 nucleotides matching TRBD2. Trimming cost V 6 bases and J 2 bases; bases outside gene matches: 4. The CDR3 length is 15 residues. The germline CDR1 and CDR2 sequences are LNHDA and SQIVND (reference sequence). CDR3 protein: CASSWTSGSPYEQYF. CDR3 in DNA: TGTGCCAGTAGCTGGACTAGCGGGAGCCCCTACGAGCAGTACTTC.

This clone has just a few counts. The CDR3 nucleotides read TGCGCCAGCAGCCAAGTGACTAGCGGCCGCAATGAGCAGTTCTTC. This codes for CASSQVTSGRNEQFF. V and J are TRBV4-1 and TRBJ2-1, with 9 bases identical to TRBD2. Germline lookup yields CDR1 MGHRA and CDR2 YSYEKL. J lost 6 bases, V lost 1 base, and 4 bases had no gene match. CDR3 size: 15 residues.

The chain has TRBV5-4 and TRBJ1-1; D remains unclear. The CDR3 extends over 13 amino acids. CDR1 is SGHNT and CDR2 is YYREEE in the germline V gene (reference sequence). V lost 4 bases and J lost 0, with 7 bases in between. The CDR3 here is CASSPGLNTEAFF. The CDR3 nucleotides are TGTGCCAGCAGCCCGGGATTGAACACTGAAGCTTTCTTT.

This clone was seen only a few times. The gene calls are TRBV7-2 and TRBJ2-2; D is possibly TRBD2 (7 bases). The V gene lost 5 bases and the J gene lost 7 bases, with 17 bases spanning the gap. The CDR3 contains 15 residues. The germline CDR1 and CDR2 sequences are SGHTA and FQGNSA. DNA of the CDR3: TGTGCCAGCAGCAAGGGTGGGGGGGCCGGCGGGGAGCTGTTTTTT. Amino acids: CASSKGGGAGGELFF.

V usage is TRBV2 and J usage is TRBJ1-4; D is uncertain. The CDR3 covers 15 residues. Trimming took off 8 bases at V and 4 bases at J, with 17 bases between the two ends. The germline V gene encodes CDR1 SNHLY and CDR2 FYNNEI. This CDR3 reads CASAGRRDGNEKLFF. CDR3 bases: TGTGCCAGCGCGGGCCGCCGTGACGGTAATGAAAAACTGTTTTTT.

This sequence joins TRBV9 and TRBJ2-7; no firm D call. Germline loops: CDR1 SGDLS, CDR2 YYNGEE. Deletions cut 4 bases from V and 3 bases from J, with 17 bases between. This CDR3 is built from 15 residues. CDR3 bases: TGTGCCAGCAGCCGCCTTGGGCAGGCGAACTACGAGCAGTACTTC. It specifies CASSRLGQANYEQYF.

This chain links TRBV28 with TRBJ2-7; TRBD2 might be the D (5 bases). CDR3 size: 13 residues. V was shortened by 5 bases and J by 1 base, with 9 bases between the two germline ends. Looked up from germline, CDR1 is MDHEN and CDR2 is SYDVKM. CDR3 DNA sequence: TGTGCCAGCAGTGTTAGCGCATCCTACGAGCAGTACTTC. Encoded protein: CASSVSASYEQYF. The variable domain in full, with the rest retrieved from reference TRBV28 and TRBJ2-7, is DVKVTQSSRYLVKRTGEKVFLECVQDMDHENMFWYRQDPGLGLRLIYFSYDVKMKEKGDIPEGYSVSREKKERFSLILESASTNQTSMYLCASSVSASYEQYFGPGTRLTVT.

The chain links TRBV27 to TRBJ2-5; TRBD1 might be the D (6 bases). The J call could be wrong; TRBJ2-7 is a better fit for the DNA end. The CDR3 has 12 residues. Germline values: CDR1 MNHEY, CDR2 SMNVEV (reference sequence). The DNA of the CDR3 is TGTGCCAGCAGTTCAGGGGTCTACGAGCAGTACTTC. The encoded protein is CASSSGVYEQYF.

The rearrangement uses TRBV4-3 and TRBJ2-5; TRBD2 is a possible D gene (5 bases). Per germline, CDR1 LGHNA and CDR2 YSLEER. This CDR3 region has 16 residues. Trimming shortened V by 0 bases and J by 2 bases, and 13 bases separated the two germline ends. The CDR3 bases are TGCGCCAGCAGCCAAGAAGCGGTACCACAGCAAGAGACCCAGTACTTC. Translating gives CASSQEAVPQQETQYF.

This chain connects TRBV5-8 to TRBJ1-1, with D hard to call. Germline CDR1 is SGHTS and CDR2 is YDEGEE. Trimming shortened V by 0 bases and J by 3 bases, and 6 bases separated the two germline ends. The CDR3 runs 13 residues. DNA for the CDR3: TGTGCCAGCAGCTTGGCCGGGGACACTGAAGCTTTCTTT. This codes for CASSLAGDTEAFF.

CDR3 coding DNA: TGTGCCAGCAGCGGAACGGGTGGCACAGATACGCAGTATTTT. Protein product: CASSGTGGTDTQYF. The chain carries TRBV5-4 and TRBJ2-3; no clear D gene. Germline V gives CDR1 SGHNT, CDR2 YYREEE (reference sequence). V lost 4 bases to trimming and J lost 1 base, with 10 bases between them. This CDR3 contains 14 residues. Combining the CDR3 with reference TRBV5-4 and TRBJ2-3 gives the whole variable domain ETGVTQSPTHLIKTRGQQVTLRCSSQSGHNTVSWYQQALGQGPQFIFQYYREEENGRGNFPPRFSGLQFPNYSSELNVNALELDDSALYLCASSGTGGTDTQYFGPGTRLTVL.

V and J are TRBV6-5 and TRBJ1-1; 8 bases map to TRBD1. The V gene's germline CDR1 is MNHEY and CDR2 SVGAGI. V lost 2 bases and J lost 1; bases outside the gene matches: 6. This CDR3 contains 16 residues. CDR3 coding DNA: TGTGCCAGCAGTTACCGTCCGGGACAGGCGAACACTGAAGCTTTCTTT. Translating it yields CASSYRPGQANTEAFF.

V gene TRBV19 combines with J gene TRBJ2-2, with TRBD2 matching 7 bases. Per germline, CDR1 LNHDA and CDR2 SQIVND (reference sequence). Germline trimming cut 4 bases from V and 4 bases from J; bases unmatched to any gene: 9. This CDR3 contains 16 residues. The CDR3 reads CASSTRLAYATGELFF. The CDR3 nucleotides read TGTGCCAGTAGTACCCGACTAGCATATGCCACCGGGGAGCTGTTTTTT. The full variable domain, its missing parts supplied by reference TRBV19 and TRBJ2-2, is DGGITQSPKYLFRKEGQNVTLSCEQNLNHDAMYWYRQDPGQGLRLIYYSQIVNDFQKGDIAEGYSVSREKKESFPLTVTSAQKNPTAFYLCASSTRLAYATGELFFGEGSRLTVL.

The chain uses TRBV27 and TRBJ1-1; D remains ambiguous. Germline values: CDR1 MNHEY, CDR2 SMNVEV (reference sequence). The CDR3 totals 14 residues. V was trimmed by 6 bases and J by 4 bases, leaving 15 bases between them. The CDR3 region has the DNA TGTGCCAGCAGGGACTCGCAGCTGGCCACTGAAGCTTTCTTT. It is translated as CASRDSQLATEAFF.

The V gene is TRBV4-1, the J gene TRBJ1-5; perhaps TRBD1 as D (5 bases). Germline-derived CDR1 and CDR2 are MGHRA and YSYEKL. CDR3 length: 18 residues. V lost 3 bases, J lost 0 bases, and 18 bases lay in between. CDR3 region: CASSHPLSGAYSNQPQHF. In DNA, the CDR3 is TGCGCCAGCAGCCATCCCCTCAGTGGGGCCTATAGCAATCAGCCCCAGCATTTT.

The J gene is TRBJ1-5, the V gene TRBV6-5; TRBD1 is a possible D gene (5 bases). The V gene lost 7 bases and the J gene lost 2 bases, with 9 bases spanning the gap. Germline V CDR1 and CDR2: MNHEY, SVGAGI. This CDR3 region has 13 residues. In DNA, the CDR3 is TGTGCCAGCACTCAGGGTCGCAATCAGCCCCAGCATTTT. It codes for CASTQGRNQPQHF.